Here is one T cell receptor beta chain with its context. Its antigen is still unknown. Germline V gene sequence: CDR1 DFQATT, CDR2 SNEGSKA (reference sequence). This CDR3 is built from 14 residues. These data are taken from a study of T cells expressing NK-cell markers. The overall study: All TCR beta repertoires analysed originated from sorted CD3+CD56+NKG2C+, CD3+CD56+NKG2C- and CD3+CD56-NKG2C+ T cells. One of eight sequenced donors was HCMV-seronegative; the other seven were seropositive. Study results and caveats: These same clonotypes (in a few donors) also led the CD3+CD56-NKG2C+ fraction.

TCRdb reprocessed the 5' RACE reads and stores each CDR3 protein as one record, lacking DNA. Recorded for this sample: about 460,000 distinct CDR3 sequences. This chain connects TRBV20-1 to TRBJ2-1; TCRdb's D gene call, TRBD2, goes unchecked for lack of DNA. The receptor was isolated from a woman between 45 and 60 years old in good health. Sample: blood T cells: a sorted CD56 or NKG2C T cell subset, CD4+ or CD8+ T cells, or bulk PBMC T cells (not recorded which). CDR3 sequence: CSARDPATSREQFF.